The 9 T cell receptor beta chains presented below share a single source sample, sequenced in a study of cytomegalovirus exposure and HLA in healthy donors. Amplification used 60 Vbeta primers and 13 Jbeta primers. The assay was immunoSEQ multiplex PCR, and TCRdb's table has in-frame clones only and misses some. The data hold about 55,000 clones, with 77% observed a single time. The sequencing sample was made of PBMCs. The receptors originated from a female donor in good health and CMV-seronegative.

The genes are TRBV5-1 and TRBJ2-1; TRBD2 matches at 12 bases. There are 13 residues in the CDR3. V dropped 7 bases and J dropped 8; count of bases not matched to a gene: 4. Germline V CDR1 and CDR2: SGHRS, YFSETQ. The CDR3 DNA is TGCGCCAGCCGGGGACTAGCGGGCGATGAGCAGTTCTTC. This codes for CASRGLAGDEQFF.

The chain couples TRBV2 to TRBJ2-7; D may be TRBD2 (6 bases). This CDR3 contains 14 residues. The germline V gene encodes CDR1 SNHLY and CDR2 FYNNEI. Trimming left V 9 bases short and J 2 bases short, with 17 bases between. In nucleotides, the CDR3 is TGTGCCAGTAAAGGGACTTCAACAACCTACGAGCAGTACTTC. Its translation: CASKGTSTTYEQYF.

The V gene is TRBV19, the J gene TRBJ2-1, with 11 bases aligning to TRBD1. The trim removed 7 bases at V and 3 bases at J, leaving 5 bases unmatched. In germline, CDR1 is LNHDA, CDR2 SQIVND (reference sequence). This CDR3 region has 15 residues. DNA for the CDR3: TGTGCCAGTACCTGGGGGACAGGGGGCTACAATGAGCAGTTCTTC. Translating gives CASTWGTGGYNEQFF.

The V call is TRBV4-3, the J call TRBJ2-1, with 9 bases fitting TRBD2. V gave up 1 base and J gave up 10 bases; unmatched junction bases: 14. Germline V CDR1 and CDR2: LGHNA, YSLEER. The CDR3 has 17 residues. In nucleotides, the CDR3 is TGCGCCAGCAGCCAAGGAGTGAGAGTAGCGGGAGCGGAGGAGCAGTTCTTC. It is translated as CASSQGVRVAGAEEQFF.

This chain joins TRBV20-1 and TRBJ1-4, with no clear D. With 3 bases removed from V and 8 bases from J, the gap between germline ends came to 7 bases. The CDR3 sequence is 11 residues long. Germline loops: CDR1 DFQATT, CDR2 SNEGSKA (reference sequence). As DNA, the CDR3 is TGCAGTGCTAGCTCGGGGGAAAAACTGTTTTTT. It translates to CSASSGEKLFF.

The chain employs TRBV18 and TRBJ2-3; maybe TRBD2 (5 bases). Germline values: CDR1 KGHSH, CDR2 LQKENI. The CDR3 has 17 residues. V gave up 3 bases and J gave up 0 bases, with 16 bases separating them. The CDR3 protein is CASSPYRLNPSTDTQYF. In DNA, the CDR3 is TGTGCCAGCTCACCTTACCGACTAAACCCTAGCACAGATACGCAGTATTTT.

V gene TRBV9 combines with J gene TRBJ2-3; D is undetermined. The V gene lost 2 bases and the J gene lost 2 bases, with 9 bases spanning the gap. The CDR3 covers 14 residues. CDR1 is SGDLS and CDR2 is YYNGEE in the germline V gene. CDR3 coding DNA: TGTGCCAGCAGCGTCCAGGTTAACACAGATACGCAGTATTTT. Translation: CASSVQVNTDTQYF.

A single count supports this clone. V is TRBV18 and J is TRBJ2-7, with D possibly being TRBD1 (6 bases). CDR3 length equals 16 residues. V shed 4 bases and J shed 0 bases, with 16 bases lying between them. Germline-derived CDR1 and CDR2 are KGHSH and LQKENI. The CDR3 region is CASSQLTGPLSYEQYF. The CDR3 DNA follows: TGTGCCAGCTCACAGCTGACAGGCCCCCTCTCCTACGAGCAGTACTTC.

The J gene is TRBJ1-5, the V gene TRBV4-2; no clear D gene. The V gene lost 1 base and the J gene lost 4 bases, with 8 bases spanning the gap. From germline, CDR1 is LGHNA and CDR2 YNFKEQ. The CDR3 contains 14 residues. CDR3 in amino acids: CASSQANGNQPQHF. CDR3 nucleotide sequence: TGTGCCAGCAGCCAAGCGAACGGTAATCAGCCCCAGCATTTT.